One and the same sample provided the 22 T cell receptor beta chains below, sequenced in a study of T cells after posttransplantation cyclophosphamide. Sampled 1 year posttransplant, controls received myeloablative marrow transplants, methotrexate and a calcineurin inhibitor. This table comes from immunoSEQ multiplex PCR, and its TCRdb copy is limited to in-frame clones, with some not included. The repertoire holds 3,500 to 5,500 clones, with almost 85% as singletons. The sample was PBMCs, taken after an allogeneic stem cell transplant with a calcineurin inhibitor and methotrexate. These receptor sequences come from a male patient in his thirties or forties who received an allogeneic stem cell transplant from an unrelated donor, was CMV-positive, and had chronic GVHD only. A subset of T cells may come from the graft donor.

The CDR3 sequence: CASRLTGNTGELFF. CDR3 DNA sequence: TGTGCCAGCAGGCTGACAGGGAACACCGGGGAGCTGTTTTTT. The chain carries TRBV6-5 and TRBJ2-2, with D possibly TRBD1 on 6 matching bases. Between the trimmed V and J ends, which lost 6 bases and 1 base, there was a span of 9 bases. CDR3 length: 14 residues. Germline V gene data show CDR1 as MNHEY and CDR2 as SVGAGI.

This chain links TRBV29-1 with TRBJ2-7; 9 bases are shared with TRBD1. The CDR3 loop spans 16 amino acids. The V and J ends lost 5 bases and 2 bases, in that order; junction bases with no gene match: 13. CDR1 SQVTM and CDR2 ANQGSEA come from the germline V gene. This chain's CDR3 is CSVQGDWTGVPYEQYF. CDR3 nucleotide sequence: TGCAGCGTTCAGGGGGATTGGACAGGGGTCCCCTACGAGCAGTACTTC.

The chain recombines TRBV5-1 with TRBJ2-1, with TRBD2 matching over 9 bases. Trimming removed 4 bases from V and 0 bases from J; junction bases left unmatched: 8. CDR1 SGHRS and CDR2 YFSETQ come from the germline V gene. The CDR3 spans 17 residues. CDR3 sequence (DNA): TGCGCCAGCAGCCGGTCGGCGGGGGGGAGCTCCTACAATGAGCAGTTCTTC. As protein: CASSRSAGGSSYNEQFF. The variable domain in full, completed from reference TRBV5-1 and TRBJ2-1, reads KAGVTQTPRYLIKTRGQQVTLSCSPISGHRSVSWYQQTPGQGLQFLFEYFSETQRNKGNFPGRFSGRQFSNSRSEMNVSTLELGDSALYLCASSRSAGGSSYNEQFFGPGTRLTVL.

The V call is TRBV2, the J call TRBJ2-5; D ambiguous. Between the trimmed V and J ends, which lost 0 bases and 2 bases, there was a span of 10 bases. The CDR3 is 15 amino acids. Per the germline V gene, CDR1 is SNHLY and CDR2 is FYNNEI. CDR3 residues: CASSEAILLQETQYF. Here the CDR3 DNA reads TGTGCCAGCAGTGAAGCTATTTTACTACAAGAGACCCAGTACTTC.

This clone was seen once. The chain uses TRBV2 and TRBJ1-5; D gene uncertain. Germline V lookup: CDR1 SNHLY, CDR2 FYNNEI. The CDR3 is 13 amino acids. The V end lost 7 bases, the J end lost 2 bases, and 9 bases lay between the germline ends. CDR3 in amino acids: CASMGRGNQPQHF. CDR3 DNA: TGTGCCAGCATGGGGAGAGGCAATCAGCCCCAGCATTTT.

The CDR3 is CSASGLAGGGTQYF. In DNA, the CDR3 is TGCAGCGCCTCGGGACTAGCGGGGGGCGGTACGCAGTATTTT. The rearrangement links TRBV29-1 to TRBJ2-3; TRBD2 agrees at 15 bases. The junction had 7 bases not matched to a gene; V was cut back by 7 bases and J by 8 bases. The CDR3 loop spans 14 amino acids. Germline V lookup: CDR1 SQVTM, CDR2 ANQGSEA.

DNA of the CDR3: TGCGCCAGCAGTCAACCGAAACCCCGCGGGCTATGTAACTATGGCTACACCTTC. It encodes CASSQPKPRGLCNYGYTF. The chain links TRBV23-1 to TRBJ1-2, with D unclear. TRBV23-1 is known as an ORF, though its function is uncertain. V lost 2 bases, J lost 1 base, and 20 bases lay in between. The CDR3 runs to 18 residues.

The genes are TRBV6-1 and TRBJ2-7, with a possible D match to TRBD2 (5 bases). The V and J ends lost 7 bases and 3 bases respectively, with 7 bases between them. This CDR3 is built from 11 residues. Germline V lookup: CDR1 MNHNS, CDR2 SASEGT. The CDR3 sequence: CASTGIYEQYF. The CDR3 DNA reads as TGTGCCAGCACGGGAATCTACGAGCAGTACTTC.

The genes are TRBV9 and TRBJ2-1; 12 bases map to TRBD2. CDR1 SGDLS and CDR2 YYNGEE come from the germline V gene. The CDR3 has 15 amino acids. Trimming removed 3 bases from V and 4 bases from J; junction bases left unmatched: 2. CDR3 protein: CASSGLAGAYNEQFF. The CDR3 coding sequence is TGTGCCAGCAGCGGACTAGCGGGGGCTTACAATGAGCAGTTCTTC.

The rearrangement links TRBV7-6 to TRBJ2-7, with 9 bases aligning to TRBD1. The V gene end was trimmed by 5 bases and the J gene end by 1 base; junction bases not matched to a gene: 9. CDR3 length: 16 amino acids. Germline CDR1 is SGHVS and CDR2 is FNYEAQ. CDR3 sequence (DNA): TGTGCCAGCAGCCCCCGGGCACAGGGGGCATCCTACGAGCAGTACTTC. Translation: CASSPRAQGASYEQYF.

J is TRBJ1-1 and V is TRBV5-1; 7 positions match TRBD1. The CDR3 totals 15 residues. Per germline, CDR1 SGHRS and CDR2 YFSETQ. V lost 4 bases and J lost 4; bases outside the gene matches: 10. CDR3 protein: CASSPRQGGITEAFF. CDR3 nucleotide sequence: TGCGCCAGCAGCCCTCGACAGGGTGGGATCACTGAAGCTTTCTTT.

Only a few counts were recorded for this clone. The chain employs TRBV19 and TRBJ2-1, with 11 bases that match TRBD2. The V gene's germline CDR1 is LNHDA and CDR2 SQIVND (reference sequence). This CDR3 contains 13 residues. J was trimmed by 4 bases and V by 8 bases; bases with no gene match: 1. This chain's CDR3 is CASRTSGYNEQFF. CDR3 nucleotide sequence: TGTGCCAGTCGGACTAGCGGGTACAATGAGCAGTTCTTC.

This chain links TRBV4-2 with TRBJ1-3; possible D gene TRBD1, 6 bases. Between the trimmed V and J ends, which lost 2 bases and 2 bases, there was a span of 7 bases. CDR3 length: 14 amino acids. CDR1 and CDR2 (germline): LGHNA, YNFKEQ. The CDR3 is CASSQTGTGNTIYF. In nucleotides, the CDR3 is TGTGCCAGCAGCCAAACAGGGACTGGAAACACCATATATTTT.

The chain links TRBV5-1 to TRBJ2-7, with 10 bases aligning to TRBD2. CDR1 is SGHRS and CDR2 is YFSETQ in the germline V gene. J lost 9 bases, V lost 0 bases, and 6 bases had no gene match. The CDR3 sequence is 14 residues long. The CDR3 loop is CASSLEGTSGVQYF. The CDR3 coding sequence is TGCGCCAGCAGCTTGGAGGGAACTAGCGGGGTGCAGTACTTC. The full variable domain, rest sourced from reference TRBV5-1 and TRBJ2-7, is KAGVTQTPRYLIKTRGQQVTLSCSPISGHRSVSWYQQTPGQGLQFLFEYFSETQRNKGNFPGRFSGRQFSNSRSEMNVSTLELGDSALYLCASSLEGTSGVQYFGPGTRLTVT.

This chain connects TRBV9 to TRBJ2-1; the D gene is possibly TRBD1 (6 bases). In germline, CDR1 is SGDLS, CDR2 YYNGEE. V gave up 0 bases and J gave up 8 bases, with 15 bases separating them. This CDR3 is 15 amino acids long. CDR3 coding DNA: TGTGCCAGCAGCGTAGGATCCTTGGGGACACATGAGCAGTTCTTC. Its protein product is CASSVGSLGTHEQFF.

The rearrangement uses TRBV5-6 and TRBJ2-7; D gene ambiguous. The V gene lost 0 bases and the J gene lost 6 bases, with 13 bases spanning the gap. The CDR3 contains 14 residues. Germline values: CDR1 SGHDT, CDR2 YYEEEE. The DNA for the CDR3 is TGTGCCAGCAGCTTGGAGTTAGCTACTTCCGAGCAGTACTTC. It translates to CASSLELATSEQYF. Looking up the rest from reference TRBV5-6 and TRBJ2-7 gives the full variable domain: DAGVTQSPTHLIKTRGQQVTLRCSPKSGHDTVSWYQQALGQGPQFIFQYYEEEERQRGNFPDRFSGHQFPNYSSELNVNALLLGDSALYLCASSLELATSEQYFGPGTRLTVT.

The J gene is TRBJ1-2, the V gene TRBV10-2; TRBD1 agrees at 10 bases. Germline CDR1 reads WSHSY; CDR2 reads SAAADI. With V trimmed by 8 bases and J by 2 bases, 2 bases remained unmatched. The CDR3 is made up of 13 amino acids. In DNA form, the CDR3 reads TGCGCCAGCCAGGACAGGGGGAACTATGGCTACACCTTC. Translated, it gives CASQDRGNYGYTF.

The chain recombines TRBV6-1 with TRBJ2-7; 7 nucleotides match TRBD1. V lost 9 bases and J lost 1; bases outside the gene matches: 9. Germline values: CDR1 MNHNS, CDR2 SASEGT. This CDR3 contains 14 residues. This CDR3 is CASSTGTESYEQYF. The CDR3 bases are TGTGCCAGTTCCACCGGGACAGAGTCCTACGAGCAGTACTTC.

V usage is TRBV7-2 and J usage is TRBJ1-5, with D possibly matching TRBD1 (6 bases). Trimming left V 5 bases short and J 4 bases short, with 15 bases between. The CDR3 covers 15 residues. Germline loops: CDR1 SGHTA, CDR2 FQGNSA. The CDR3 sequence: CASSVQGITNQPQHF. CDR3 bases: TGTGCCAGCAGCGTTCAGGGGATTACGAATCAGCCCCAGCATTTT.

The V and J genes are TRBV4-2 and TRBJ2-7; 8 bases agree with TRBD1. The V segment lost 0 bases and the J segment 2 bases; nucleotides outside the gene matches: 3. Germline V gene data show CDR1 as LGHNA and CDR2 as YNFKEQ. CDR3 length: 15 amino acids. As DNA, the CDR3 is TGTGCCAGCAGCCAAGATTTGGACAGGGCCTACGAGCAGTACTTC. The encoded protein is CASSQDLDRAYEQYF.

Within the sample, this clone is large. This chain links TRBV27 with TRBJ2-7; no reliable D call. V was cut by 8 bases and J by 0 bases, with 14 bases left in between. Germline CDR1 and CDR2: MNHEY and SMNVEV (reference sequence). This CDR3 is built from 14 residues. In DNA, the CDR3 is TGTGCCAGCCCGCCCCAGCGTTACTCCTACGAGCAGTACTTC. It is translated as CASPPQRYSYEQYF.

The genes are TRBV2 and TRBJ1-6; 10 bases are a match to TRBD1. From germline, CDR1 is SNHLY and CDR2 FYNNEI. CDR3 length: 14 amino acids. V shed 5 bases, J shed 9 bases, and the junction held 4 bases outside the gene matches. CDR3 sequence reads: CASSNRDRGSPLHF. The CDR3, as DNA: TGTGCCAGCAGTAACCGGGACAGGGGTTCACCCCTCCACTTT.